These T cell receptor beta chains were read from a single sample in a study of T cell changes during pregnancy in multiple sclerosis. This table comes from immunoSEQ multiplex PCR, and its TCRdb copy is limited to in-frame clones, with some not included. The sample carries about 53,000 clones, 85% to 95% recorded once. Here the sequenced sample was CD4+ T cells from peripheral blood mononuclear cells, taken in the third trimester of pregnancy. The receptors originated from a female donor with multiple sclerosis, enrolled in a pregnancy study. Both conserved end residues are part of each CDR3. The order of the fields is D gene, V gene, J gene, CDR3 length, clone size, CDR3 protein, CDR3 DNA. D genes are given only for firm matches. Only part of the rows carry a size: once, few, many, or a class if the clone is expanded.

-	TRBV9	TRBJ1-2	14	-	CASSPEGAGYGYTF	TGTGCCAGCAGCCCCGAAGGAGCGGGGTACGGCTACACCTTC
-	TRBV6-5	TRBJ1-2	16	-	CASSYNEGGGLGGYTF	TGTGCCAGCAGTTACAACGAAGGAGGAGGGCTGGGTGGCTACACCTTC
TRBD2	TRBV7-3	TRBJ2-2	17	-	CASRPTITSGGAWELFF	TGTGCCAGCAGGCCTACAATTACTAGCGGGGGGGCCTGGGAGCTGTTTTTT
-	TRBV6-1	TRBJ1-6	16	-	CASSESLVANNSPLHF	TGTGCCAGCAGTGAGTCATTGGTGGCCAATAATTCACCCCTCCACTTT
TRBD1	TRBV6-5	TRBJ1-2	13	-	CASRNRDREGDTF	TGTGCCAGCAGAAACCGGGACAGGGAAGGGGACACCTTC
-	TRBV28	TRBJ2-7	12	-	CASSGGRHEQYF	TGTGCCAGCTCTGGGGGCCGCCACGAGCAGTACTTC
-	TRBV5-6	TRBJ1-2	17	-	CASRLPAPGDQGRGYTF	TGTGCCAGCAGACTCCCGGCGCCAGGGGATCAGGGCCGGGGCTACACCTTC
-	TRBV7-9	TRBJ1-6	17	-	CASKGGRPGSYNSPLHF	TGTGCCAGCAAGGGTGGGAGACCCGGTTCCTATAATTCACCCCTCCACTTT
-	TRBV2	TRBJ2-3	14	-	CASLTGGGPDTQYF	TGTGCCAGCCTAACAGGGGGGGGGCCAGATACGCAGTATTTT
TRBD1	TRBV7-9	TRBJ2-6	19	-	CASSSWTGGGLAGANVLTF	TGTGCCAGCAGCTCCTGGACAGGGGGCGGGCTAGCAGGGGCCAACGTCCTGACTTTC
TRBD1	TRBV19	TRBJ1-4	15	-	CASSIGDSFNEKLFF	TGTGCCAGTAGTATAGGGGACAGCTTTAATGAAAAACTGTTTTTT
TRBD2	TRBV5-1	TRBJ2-1	14	-	CASSLRGVDNEQFF	TGCGCCAGCAGCTTGCGGGGGGTTGACAATGAGCAGTTCTTC
TRBD2	TRBV5-8	TRBJ2-3	17	-	CASSLGGTSTSTDTQYF	TGTGCCAGCAGCTTGGGAGGGACTAGTACTAGCACAGATACGCAGTATTTT
TRBD2	TRBV9	TRBJ2-2	16	-	CASSVTSGGAPGELFF	TGTGCCAGCAGCGTAACGAGCGGGGGGGCCCCCGGGGAGCTGTTTTTT
-	TRBV30	TRBJ1-6	13	-	CAWRPELNSPLHF	TGTGCCTGGAGGCCCGAGCTAAATTCACCCCTCCACTTT
-	TRBV27	TRBJ1-2	15	-	CASSLTGNRNYGYTF	TGTGCCAGCAGTTTAACGGGGAATCGTAACTATGGCTACACCTTC
-	TRBV13	TRBJ2-3	14	-	CASSYYGRPDTQYF	TGTGCCAGCAGCTACTACGGCCGGCCAGATACGCAGTATTTT
-	TRBV1	TRBJ1-1	16	few	CTSSRRRRGLNTEAFF	TGCACCAGCAGCAGGAGGAGGAGAGGTTTGAACACTGAAGCTTTCTTT
TRBD1	TRBV14	TRBJ1-1	16	-	CASSQDWTGRNTEAFF	TGTGCCAGCAGCCAAGATTGGACAGGGCGAAACACTGAAGCTTTCTTT
-	TRBV29-1	TRBJ1-1	11	-	CSANLNTEAFF	TGCAGCGCTAATTTGAACACTGAAGCTTTCTTT
-	TRBV11-2	TRBJ1-2	12	-	CASSLDRSGYTF	TGTGCCAGCAGCTTAGATCGCAGTGGCTACACCTTC
-	TRBV9	TRBJ1-2	12	-	CASSPANYGYTF	TGTGCCAGCAGCCCAGCTAACTATGGCTACACCTTC
-	TRBV30	TRBJ1-1	14	few	CAWRRSGMNTEAFF	TGTGCCTGGAGGCGGTCAGGGATGAACACTGAAGCTTTCTTT
-	TRBV4-1	TRBJ2-7	11	-	CASSQESEQYF	TGCGCCAGCAGCCAAGAGAGCGAGCAGTACTTC
-	TRBV6-6	TRBJ2-1	15	once	CASSGGPGRGNEQFF	TGTGCCAGCAGTGGCGGACCCGGCCGGGGCAATGAGCAGTTCTTC
TRBD1	TRBV11-2	TRBJ2-5	15	-	CASSIGDREKETQYF	TGTGCCAGCAGCATCGGAGACAGGGAAAAAGAGACCCAGTACTTC
TRBD1	TRBV5-1	TRBJ2-5	14	once	CASTGTAYQETQYF	TGCGCCAGCACCGGGACAGCGTACCAAGAGACCCAGTACTTC
-	TRBV11-3	TRBJ1-6	14	-	CASSLGGENSPLHF	TGTGCCAGCAGCTTAGGGGGGGAGAATTCACCCCTCCACTTT
TRBD1	TRBV15	TRBJ1-2	14	-	CATSPRDRGYGYTF	TGTGCCACCAGTCCCCGGGACAGGGGATATGGCTACACCTTC
TRBD2	TRBV2	TRBJ2-3	15	-	CASRETSGYTDTQYF	TGTGCCAGCAGAGAGACTAGCGGGTACACAGATACGCAGTATTTT
TRBD1	TRBV11-2	TRBJ1-4	15	-	CASSSSGQGTSGLFF	TGTGCCAGCAGCTCCTCGGGACAGGGGACCTCGGGACTGTTTTTT
-	TRBV4-1	TRBJ2-7	15	-	CASRPSETGFYEQYF	TGCGCCAGCAGGCCTTCTGAGACTGGTTTCTACGAGCAGTACTTC
-	TRBV5-8	TRBJ2-5	9	-	CASSPVCDF	TGTGCCAGCAGCCCTGTTTGTGACTTC
-	TRBV2	TRBJ2-2	11	-	CASSVAGELFF	TGTGCCAGCAGTGTAGCCGGGGAGCTGTTTTTT
TRBD1	TRBV5-1	TRBJ1-5	15	-	CASSLGDREEQPQHF	TGCGCCAGCAGCTTGGGAGACAGGGAAGAACAGCCCCAGCATTTT
-	TRBV28	TRBJ1-1	15	-	CASSPAGGINTEAFF	TGTGCCAGCAGCCCCGCCGGAGGTATTAACACTGAAGCTTTCTTT
TRBD2	TRBV19	TRBJ2-1	17	-	CASSTQILAGVGNEQFF	TGTGCCAGTAGTACCCAAATACTAGCGGGGGTCGGCAATGAGCAGTTCTTC
-	TRBV19	TRBJ1-3	14	once	CASSISSSGNTIYF	TGTGCCAGTAGTATATCCTCCTCTGGAAACACCATATATTTT
-	TRBV19	TRBJ2-3	15	-	CASSRDIAGTDTQYF	TGTGCCAGTAGTCGGGACATAGCAGGCACAGATACGCAGTATTTT
-	TRBV5-8	TRBJ1-2	12	-	CASSPGHDGYTF	TGTGCCAGCAGCCCGGGACACGATGGCTACACCTTC
TRBD1	TRBV9	TRBJ2-5	15	once	CASGPGQGTQETQYF	TGTGCCAGTGGACCGGGACAGGGGACGCAAGAGACCCAGTACTTC
-	TRBV4-1	TRBJ1-3	19	-	CASSPIPPFRGLDGNTIYF	TGCGCCAGCAGCCCGATCCCTCCTTTCCGGGGTCTAGATGGAAACACCATATATTTT